Reported below is one T cell receptor beta chain. Libraries were prepared by immunoSEQ multiplex PCR; TCRdb keeps only in-frame clonotypes and omits some of them. The sample consists of about 170,000 clones, about 83% of them appearing once. This CDR3 contains 16 residues. V lost 0 bases and J 7 bases, leaving 15 bases between the germline ends. CDR1 and CDR2 (germline): LGHNA, YSLEER. This entry comes from a study of blood T cell repertoires in COVID-19. Study as a whole: Sources were T cells, B-cell-depleted T cells, or PBMCs; the material itself was cDNA or gDNA.

The sequenced sample consisted of peripheral blood. This receptor was taken from a woman aged 80 or over with acute or convalescent COVID-19. The rearrangement links TRBV4-3 to TRBJ1-4, with D possibly TRBD1 on 5 matching bases. CDR3 loop: CASSQDIGVGGEKLFF. CDR3 DNA sequence: TGCGCCAGCAGCCAAGATATCGGGGTCGGGGGTGAAAAACTGTTTTTT.